A single sample is the source of the 9 T cell receptor beta chains below, sequenced in a study of blood T cell repertoires in COVID-19. The assay was immunoSEQ multiplex PCR, and TCRdb's table has in-frame clones only and misses some. Of tens of thousands of clones listed, approximately 82% are singletons. What was sequenced was peripheral blood. The receptors shown here come from a man in his fifties or sixties with active COVID-19.

This clone was seen a few times. The rearrangement links TRBV5-1 to TRBJ1-6; perhaps TRBD1 as D (6 bases). Germline V gene data show CDR1 as SGHRS and CDR2 as YFSETQ. CDR3 size: 13 residues. Trimming took 4 bases from V and 10 from J, leaving 12 bases between them. In nucleotides, the CDR3 is TGCGCCAGCAGCGCAGGGGTACGATCACCCCTCCACTTT. As protein: CASSAGVRSPLHF.

This sequence joins TRBV5-4 and TRBJ2-5; a weak D match, TRBD2 (6 bases). With 5 bases removed from V and 1 base from J, the gap between germline ends came to 15 bases. This CDR3 contains 15 residues. The V gene's germline CDR1 is SGHNT and CDR2 YYREEE (reference sequence). CDR3 sequence: CASRMGGLAQETQYF. The CDR3 nucleotides are TGTGCCAGCAGAATGGGAGGTTTAGCCCAAGAGACCCAGTACTTC.

The chain couples TRBV24-1 to TRBJ2-1; 9 bases fit TRBD2. V shed 4 bases, J shed 8 bases, and the junction held 14 bases outside the gene matches. The CDR3 has 17 residues. The germline V gene has CDR1 KGHDR and CDR2 SFDVKD. The CDR3 reads CATSDAARPSGIYEQFF. The CDR3 DNA reads as TGTGCCACCAGTGACGCCGCAAGGCCTAGCGGGATCTATGAGCAGTTCTTC.

This chain uses TRBV14 with TRBJ2-3; the D gene is possibly TRBD2 (5 bases). Germline V gene lookup returns CDR1 SGHDN and CDR2 FVKESK. V gave up 2 bases and J gave up 9 bases, with 12 bases separating them. The CDR3 length is 13 residues. In DNA, the CDR3 is TGTGCCAGCAGCCAAACAGAGGGTCCCACGCAGTATTTT. As protein: CASSQTEGPTQYF. Drawing the rest from reference TRBV14 and TRBJ2-3, the complete variable domain is EAGVTQFPSHSVIEKGQTVTLRCDPISGHDNLYWYRRVMGKEIKFLLHFVKESKQDESGMPNNRFLAERTGGTYSTLKVQPAELEDSGVYFCASSQTEGPTQYFGPGTRLTVL.

The rearrangement links TRBV11-2 to TRBJ2-1; 7 nucleotides align to TRBD2. Germline V gene data show CDR1 as SGHAT and CDR2 as FQNNGV. V shed 5 bases, J shed 7 bases, and the junction held 11 bases outside the gene matches. The CDR3 covers 15 residues. The DNA for the CDR3 is TGTGCCAGCAGCCGCCTCCGCGGGAGTAGTAATGAGCAGTTCTTC. Amino acid sequence: CASSRLRGSSNEQFF.

The chain couples TRBV7-9 to TRBJ1-1, with D maybe TRBD1 (6 bases). Germline loops: CDR1 SEHNR, CDR2 FQNEAQ (reference sequence). This CDR3 has 14 residues. Trimming cost V 3 bases and J 1 base, with 9 bases left between them. This CDR3 is CASSLGHQNTEAFF. CDR3 bases: TGTGCCAGCAGCTTGGGACACCAGAACACTGAAGCTTTCTTT.

The rearrangement joins TRBV5-4 to TRBJ2-3; D is perhaps TRBD1 (6 bases). Germline values: CDR1 SGHNT, CDR2 YYREEE (reference sequence). V lost 3 bases and J 2 bases, leaving 16 bases between the germline ends. CDR3 length: 16 residues. CDR3 residues: CASSSPQGYLTDTQYF. In nucleotides, the CDR3 is TGTGCCAGCAGCTCGCCCCAGGGGTATCTCACAGATACGCAGTATTTT.

This clone appeared once. J is TRBJ1-1 and V is TRBV7-8, with a possible D match to TRBD1 (5 bases). Germline CDR1 and CDR2: SGHVS and FQNEAQ. The length of the CDR3 is 17 residues. Trimming cost V 2 bases and J 0 bases, with 16 bases left between them. The CDR3 loop is CASSLRKAGYMNTEAFF. The CDR3 DNA is TGTGCCAGCAGCTTAAGGAAGGCAGGGTACATGAACACTGAAGCTTTCTTT.

The sample holds a few counts of this clone. This chain connects TRBV10-1 to TRBJ2-7; 14 bases are shared with TRBD2. There are 16 residues in the CDR3. The germline gives CDR1 WNHNN, CDR2 SYGVQD (reference sequence). The J segment lost 2 bases and the V segment lost 5 bases, leaving 5 bases of the junction unmatched. CDR3 residues: CASSRGGLAGAYEQYF. DNA for the CDR3: TGCGCCAGCAGTCGTGGGGGACTAGCGGGGGCCTACGAGCAGTACTTC.